This T cell receptor (beta chain) appears in the sequencing data of a study of shared clonotypes between healthy human individuals. Whole-study context: There were three CD4 naive, three CD4 memory, two CD8 naive and one CD8 memory plates per donor.

Findings and limits, study-wide: A handful of donors showed sharing of about 4.8% of naive CD4 clonotypes. In general, naive subsets displayed greater estimated richness than memory subsets did. At large depth, rarefaction still showed sorted-subset sequencing to be incomplete.

Germline V gives CDR1 SNHLY, CDR2 FYNNEI. The V end lost 2 bases, the J end lost 3 bases, and 11 bases lay between the germline ends. The CDR3 sequence is 14 residues long. The data were produced by immunoSEQ multiplex PCR, yet TCRdb's version contains in-frame clones alone and is incomplete. Seen here are roughly 760,000 clones, approximately 79% observed once, and the top ten hold 1.5% to 2%. Note on this clone: The antigen remains undetermined.

This clonotype was sampled from a woman aged 25 to 39 in good health. This rearrangement joins TRBV2 to TRBJ2-7, with D unresolved. The source material was memory CD4+ T cells sorted from blood. Sample subset: CD45RA-negative fraction. The CDR3 here is CASSESVSSYEQYF. The CDR3 DNA sequence: TGTGCCAGCAGTGAATCGGTCAGTAGCTACGAGCAGTACTTC.